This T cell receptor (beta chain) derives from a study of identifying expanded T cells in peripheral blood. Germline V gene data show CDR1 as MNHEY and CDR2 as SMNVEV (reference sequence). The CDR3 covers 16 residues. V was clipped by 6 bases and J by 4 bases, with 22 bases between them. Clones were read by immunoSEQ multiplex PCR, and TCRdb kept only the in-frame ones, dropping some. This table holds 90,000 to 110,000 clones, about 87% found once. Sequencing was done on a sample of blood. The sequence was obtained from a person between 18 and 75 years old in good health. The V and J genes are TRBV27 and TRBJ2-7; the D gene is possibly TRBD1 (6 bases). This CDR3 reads CASRRIGQLDGYEQYF. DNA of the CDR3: TGTGCCAGCAGGAGAATTGGACAGCTTGATGGTTACGAGCAGTACTTC.